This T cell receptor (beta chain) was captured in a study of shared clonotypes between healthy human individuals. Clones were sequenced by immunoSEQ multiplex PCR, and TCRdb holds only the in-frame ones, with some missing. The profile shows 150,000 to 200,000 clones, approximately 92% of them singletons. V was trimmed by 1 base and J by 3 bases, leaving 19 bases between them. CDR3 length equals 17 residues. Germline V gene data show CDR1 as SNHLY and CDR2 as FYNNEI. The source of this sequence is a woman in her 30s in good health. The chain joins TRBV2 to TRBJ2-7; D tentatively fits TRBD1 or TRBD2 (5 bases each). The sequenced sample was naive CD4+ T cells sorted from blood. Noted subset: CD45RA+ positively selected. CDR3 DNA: TGTGCCAGCAGTGAAGAGGGGTTGGTAGCGTCTCGCTACGAGCAGTACTTC. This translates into CASSEEGLVASRYEQYF.